The sequence of this T cell receptor (beta chain) was determined in a study of multiple sclerosis patients with progressive multifocal leukoencephalopathy. Study observations and caveats: Most PML patients had lower entropy, suggesting less diverse TRB repertoires.

V lost 0 bases, J lost 0 bases, and 6 bases lay in between. From germline, CDR1 is SGHRS and CDR2 YFSETQ. This CDR3 region has 15 residues. This table comes from immunoSEQ multiplex PCR, and its TCRdb copy is limited to in-frame clones, with some not included. The sample yields about 25,000 clones, around 90% seen once. Note on this clone: Antigen: not known.

This sample's time point: about a year of natalizumab therapy. Every listed patient previously received interferon beta; all PML patients were women. The TCR sequence derives from a man aged 25-45 years with multiple sclerosis. Sequenced material: PBMCs, taken from a patient treated with natalizumab. V gene TRBV5-1 combines with J gene TRBJ2-2; no definite D call. The CDR3 DNA follows: TGCGCCAGCAGCTTGGACAGAGCGAACACCGGGGAGCTGTTTTTT. This translates into CASSLDRANTGELFF.